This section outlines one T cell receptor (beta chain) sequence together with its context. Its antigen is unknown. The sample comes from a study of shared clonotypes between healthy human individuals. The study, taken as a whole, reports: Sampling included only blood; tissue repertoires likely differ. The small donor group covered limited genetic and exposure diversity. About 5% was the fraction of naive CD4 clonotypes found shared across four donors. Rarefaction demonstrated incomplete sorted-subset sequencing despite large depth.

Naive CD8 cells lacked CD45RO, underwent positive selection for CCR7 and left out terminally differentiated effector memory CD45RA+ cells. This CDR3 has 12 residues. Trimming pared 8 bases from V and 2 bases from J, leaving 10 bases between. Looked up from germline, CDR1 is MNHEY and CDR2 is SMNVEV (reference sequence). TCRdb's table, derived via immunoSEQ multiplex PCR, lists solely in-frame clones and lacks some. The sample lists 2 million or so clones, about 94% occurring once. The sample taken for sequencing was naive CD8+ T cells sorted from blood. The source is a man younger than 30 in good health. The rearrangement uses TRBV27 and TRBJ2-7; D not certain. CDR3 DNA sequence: TGTGCCAGCGGGCCCTGGCCCTACGAGCAGTACTTC. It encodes CASGPWPYEQYF.